The source of this T cell receptor (beta chain) is a study of response to subunit inactivated influenza vaccine. CDR1 and CDR2 from the germline V gene are SEHNR and FQNEAQ (reference sequence). This CDR3 contains 12 residues. At least ten counts were recorded for this clonotype. Its specificity is not known. One junction end does not reproduce the germline sequence, and a read error may be involved. Study-wide results and caveats: Each seasonal influenza vaccination, the authors suggested, recruits few new T cells.

In TCRdb, the RT-PCR reads were re-called with MiXCR into one record per CDR3 protein. The table records 500,000 or so distinct CDR3 sequences, 16% of them present only once. The sequences come from CD4+ T cells sorted from PBMCs, collected 23 months after vaccination. This TCR derives from a man aged 45 to 70 who received an inactivated influenza vaccine. V gene TRBV7-9 combines with J gene TRBJ1-2; D is unresolved. CDR3 nucleotides: TGTGCCAGCAACTTAGCCAGTTATGGCTACACCTTC. Protein: CASNLASYGYTF.